These 2 T cell receptor beta chains originate from one sample sequenced in a study of OX40 agonist ivuxolimab in advanced cancers. Repertoires were generated with immunoSEQ multiplex PCR, while TCRdb's copy carries only in-frame clones and drops some. The profile shows over 35,000 clones, 80% to 90% of them singletons. The input for sequencing was CD4+ or CD8+ T cells sorted from blood, taken in a trial of the OX40 agonist ivuxolimab. The receptors stem from an adult with an advanced solid tumor such as melanoma, head and neck, liver or kidney cancer.

This rearrangement joins TRBV7-9 to TRBJ1-6; 7 bases fit TRBD1. Germline trimming cut 5 bases from V and 5 bases from J; bases unmatched to any gene: 6. CDR1 is SEHNR and CDR2 is FQNEAQ in the germline V gene (reference sequence). The CDR3 has 15 residues. CDR3 sequence reads: CASSIGDSNNSPLHF. The CDR3 nucleotides read TGTGCCAGCAGCATCGGGGACAGCAATAATTCACCCCTCCACTTT.

The V call is TRBV9, the J call TRBJ1-1, with D perhaps matching TRBD1 (6 bases). The V and J ends lost 4 bases and 3 bases respectively, with 10 bases between them. The CDR3 has 13 amino acids. Germline assignment: CDR1 SGDLS and CDR2 YYNGEE. The CDR3 DNA reads as TGTGCCAGCAGCTTTAACAGGGACACTGAAGCTTTCTTT. Its translation is CASSFNRDTEAFF.